The rows below give T cell receptor beta chains drawn from one sample of a study of cytotoxic CD8 clonotypes in ibrutinib-treated CLL. Produced via immunoSEQ multiplex PCR; TCRdb's table is partial and in-frame only. Altogether around 200,000 clones are present, 75% to 80% being singletons, with the ten largest covering around 10%. Source: PBMCs, taken after 12 months of ibrutinib treatment. The receptors derive from a human donor with chronic lymphocytic leukemia. Both conserved end residues are part of each CDR3. D genes are given only for firm matches. Clone size is stated in some rows and not others, as once, few, many or a class when expanded.

j_gene | d_gene | v_gene | len | abundance | CDR3aa | CDR3nt
TRBJ2-7 | NA | TRBV27 | 13 | NA | CASRDYDSYEQYF | TGTGCCAGCCGAGACTACGACTCCTACGAGCAGTACTTC
TRBJ2-5 | TRBD2 | TRBV4-1 | 15 | NA | CASSRGEGYQETQYF | TGCGCCAGCAGCCGGGGGGAGGGGTACCAAGAGACCCAGTACTTC
TRBJ2-1 | TRBD2 | TRBV5-1 | 15 | NA | CASRTSGSSYNEQFF | TGCGCCAGCAGGACTAGCGGGAGCTCCTACAATGAGCAGTTCTTC
TRBJ1-5 | NA | TRBV7-9 | 12 | NA | CASSLADQPQHF | TGTGCCAGCAGCTTAGCGGACCAGCCCCAGCATTTT
TRBJ2-7 | TRBD1 | TRBV4-1 | 15 | NA | CASSQFSDRDDEQYF | TGCGCCAGCAGCCAATTTTCGGACAGGGATGACGAGCAGTACTTC
TRBJ1-1 | NA | TRBV19 | 14 | NA | CASSREKMNTEAFF | TGTGCCAGTAGTCGGGAGAAAATGAACACTGAAGCTTTCTTT
TRBJ2-5 | NA | TRBV30 | 13 | few | CAWSGGSGETQYF | TGTGCCTGGAGTGGGGGGTCAGGAGAGACCCAGTACTTC
TRBJ1-2 | NA | TRBV9 | 13 | NA | CASSVYSNYGYTF | TGTGCCAGCAGCGTATACAGCAACTATGGCTACACCTTC
TRBJ2-5 | NA | TRBV23-1 | 18 | NA | CASGRSSRAPTHQRTQYF | TGCGCCAGCGGACGGTCGTCTCGGGCTCCGACACATCAGCGGACCCAGTACTTC
TRBJ2-7 | NA | TRBV30 | 14 | NA | CAWNILGVSYEQYF | TGTGCCTGGAATATTCTGGGGGTCTCCTACGAGCAGTACTTC
TRBJ1-1 | NA | TRBV5-4 | 16 | NA | CASSFGNRVANTEAFF | TGTGCCAGCAGCTTTGGAAACAGGGTCGCGAACACTGAAGCTTTCTTT
TRBJ2-7 | TRBD1 | TRBV27 | 12 | NA | CASRTGGYEQYF | TGTGCCAGCAGGACAGGGGGCTACGAGCAGTACTTC
TRBJ2-7 | TRBD2 | TRBV10-3 | 15 | NA | CAIRGGLAGSYEQYF | TGTGCCATCAGAGGGGGACTAGCGGGATCCTACGAGCAGTACTTC
TRBJ1-1 | NA | TRBV18 | 19 | NA | CASSLNPGGVEHMNTEAFF | TGTGCCAGCTCACTCAACCCGGGAGGGGTAGAACACATGAACACTGAAGCTTTCTTT
TRBJ1-6 | NA | TRBV9 | 15 | once | CASSPRTGSDSPLHF | TGTGCCAGCAGCCCCCGTACAGGGTCCGATTCACCCCTCCACTTT
TRBJ2-1 | NA | TRBV10-3 | 13 | NA | CALSGGPQNEQFF | TGTGCCCTATCCGGGGGGCCTCAGAATGAGCAGTTCTTC
TRBJ2-1 | TRBD1 | TRBV11-2 | 15 | NA | CASTTSTGSYNEQFF | TGTGCCAGCACAACCTCGACAGGGTCCTACAATGAGCAGTTCTTC
TRBJ1-5 | NA | TRBV6-5 | 14 | NA | CASSSLGSNQPQHF | TGTGCCAGCAGTTCTCTGGGAAGCAATCAGCCCCAGCATTTT
TRBJ1-4 | NA | TRBV4-2 | 15 | NA | CASSQVGQGVEKLFF | TGTGCCAGCAGCCAAGTTGGGCAGGGAGTAGAAAAACTGTTTTTT